Sequencing of this T cell receptor (beta chain) was carried out in a study of blood T cell repertoires in COVID-19. Study information: The origin of the acute and convalescent COVID-19 samples was the United States, Italy and Spain. Nucleic acid was either cDNA or gDNA, and it came from T cells, B-cell-depleted T cells, or PBMCs.

In the authors' workflow: Cell counts per sample came from amplifying reference gene primers. The assay was immunoSEQ multiplex PCR, and TCRdb's table has in-frame clones only and misses some. V and J calls and clone size come straight from that table; D and trimming were deduced from the DNA. The sample has 150,000 to 200,000 clones, 84% seen once. The V and J ends lost 4 bases and 1 base, in that order; junction bases with no gene match: 8. This CDR3 is 16 amino acids long. CDR1 and CDR2 from the germline V gene are SGDLS and YYNGEE. Sequencing used peripheral blood. This clonotype was sampled from a man aged 18 to 29 with active or convalescent COVID-19. The rearrangement uses TRBV9 and TRBJ2-5; TRBD2 matches 9 bases. The CDR3 loop is CASSLGLAQLQETQYF. In DNA form, the CDR3 reads TGTGCCAGCAGCCTCGGACTAGCGCAACTCCAAGAGACCCAGTACTTC. Variable domain in full (rest from reference TRBV9 and TRBJ2-5): DSGVTQTPKHLITATGQRVTLRCSPRSGDLSVYWYQQSLDQGLQFLIQYYNGEERAKGNILERFSAQQFPDLHSELNLSSLELGDSALYFCASSLGLAQLQETQYFGPGTRLLVL.